This T cell receptor beta chain was found in a study of tissue T cells after allogeneic stem cell transplantation. Study results and caveats: Anatomically similar tissues had similar TCR repertoires within each patient. Across patients, clones rarely overlapped, yet motif clusters were shared tissue-specifically.

As to time point: mouse harvest day 7 after allogeneic transplant. Each mouse received 10^7 T-cell-depleted marrow cells plus 10^6 splenic CD5+ T cells by tail vein. CDR1 is GFQATS, CDR2 STVNSAI, per germline. The length of the CDR3 is 14 residues. The V end was cut by 2 bases, the J end by 0 bases, with 8 bases between. A remark on this clone: What it recognizes is unknown. Germline and genes: mouse. The read is 1 residue too short to cover the CDR3 end, so that end is filled in from the germline J gene.

Some clones are missing from TCRdb's copy, which holds only in-frame ones; the method was immunoSEQ multiplex PCR. In the table there are 8,500 to 10,000 clones, 40% to 55% of which are singletons. Sequencing used gut tissue. The receptor's source is a female BALB/c mouse given C57BL/6 T cells with graft-versus-host disease after an allogeneic hematopoietic cell transplant. The chain joins TRBV20 to TRBJ1-3; D is unclear. The CDR3 DNA, read in part, is TGTGGTGCTAGGTGGGCAGATTCTGGAAATACGCTCTAT. Protein: CGARWADSGNTLY. Given in full, the CDR3 is CGARWADSGNTLYF.